The TCR beta chain described here comes from a study of blood T cell repertoires in COVID-19. The wider study: From T cells, B-cell-depleted T cells, or PBMCs came the material, which was cDNA or gDNA.

A Seattle source enrolled patients during active infection and followed them longitudinally. The method was immunoSEQ multiplex PCR; TCRdb's version includes in-frame clones alone and lacks a portion of them. The repertoire has approximately 200,000 clones, 84% of them found once; the top ten carry 8% to 11%. This CDR3 has 11 amino acids. Per germline, CDR1 MDHEN and CDR2 SYDVKM. V lost 10 bases to trimming and J lost 2 bases, with 8 bases between them. This clone was observed a handful of times. Input material: peripheral blood. The genes are TRBV28 and TRBJ1-2, with D possibly being TRBD1 (5 bases). The TCR comes from a woman of 80 years or more with COVID-19, enrolled during active disease. The CDR3 here is CATGSNYGYTF. The CDR3 bases are TGTGCCACAGGGTCAAACTATGGCTACACCTTC.